This T cell receptor beta chain was captured by sequencing in a study of blood T cells in healthy people across ages. Turning to the study itself: Per two T cells, template switching captured roughly one barcoded beta molecule.

The use of a sample-barcoded 5' primer and a J-beta primer mix characterized a second PCR of roughly 6 to 11 cycles. TCRdb re-called the 5' RACE reads through MiXCR, storing one row per CDR3 protein. The sample carries some 900,000 distinct CDR3 sequences, roughly 48% recorded once. Findings and limits, study-wide: PBMCs went unsorted, and a conclusive naive versus antigen-experienced comparison was therefore prevented.

This CDR3 contains 16 residues. The germline CDR1 and CDR2 sequences are MGHDK and SYGVNS. Losses at the gene ends were 4 bases for V and 11 bases for J; bases not matched to a gene: 19. This clonotype was observed a handful of times. The antigen remains unidentified. The TCR sequence derives from a young man in good health. V gene TRBV25-1 combines with J gene TRBJ2-5; 7 bases match TRBD1. Input material: blood. CDR3 protein: CASSANRGQPFGEQYF. CDR3 sequence (DNA): TGTGCCAGCAGTGCGAATAGGGGACAGCCGTTCGGTGAGCAGTACTTC.